The 12 T cell receptor beta chains given below trace back to one sample, sequenced in a study of T cell responses to AZD1222 COVID-19 vaccine. Sequencing used immunoSEQ multiplex PCR; TCRdb keeps in-frame clones, though not all of them. The sample records 85,000 to 100,000 clones, around nine tenths being singletons. This sample comprised peripheral blood, obtained on day 0 of AZD1222 vaccination. The receptors come from an adult in good health.

The chain joins TRBV6-1 to TRBJ1-6, with unresolved D. This CDR3 is 15 amino acids long. The germline V gene encodes CDR1 MNHNS and CDR2 SASEGT. V was pared by 2 bases and J by 0 bases, with 5 bases between. CDR3 region: CASSEQSSYNSPLHF. CDR3 coding DNA: TGTGCCAGCAGTGAACAGAGCTCCTATAATTCACCCCTCCACTTT.

The chain links TRBV2 to TRBJ2-5, with D perhaps being TRBD1 or TRBD2 (6 bases each). Trimming stripped 0 bases from V and 2 bases from J, with 16 bases between. Germline V gene lookup returns CDR1 SNHLY and CDR2 FYNNEI. CDR3 length: 17 amino acids. The CDR3 loop is CASSEALWGALQETQYF. In DNA, the CDR3 is TGTGCCAGCAGTGAAGCGCTATGGGGGGCTTTACAAGAGACCCAGTACTTC.

The rearrangement links TRBV5-4 to TRBJ1-4; D gene unclear. With 4 bases removed from V and 8 bases from J, the gap between germline ends came to 15 bases. The CDR3 loop spans 14 amino acids. Germline CDR1 and CDR2: SGHNT and YYREEE (reference sequence). The CDR3 DNA follows: TGTGCCAGCAGCCGCGGGCTGAGGATAGAAAAACTGTTTTTT. This gives the protein CASSRGLRIEKLFF.

This rearrangement joins TRBV27 to TRBJ1-6, with D perhaps matching TRBD1 (5 bases). The germline V gene encodes CDR1 MNHEY and CDR2 SMNVEV (reference sequence). Trimming cost V 7 bases and J 6 bases, with 16 bases left between them. This CDR3 is 15 amino acids long. Here the CDR3 DNA reads TGTGCCAGCACCGAGATCCGGGACCCTAATTCACCCCTCCACTTT. Its protein is CASTEIRDPNSPLHF.

This sequence joins TRBV4-2 and TRBJ1-2, with a possible D match to TRBD1 (6 bases). Trimming shortened V by 0 bases and J by 0 bases, and 20 bases separated the two germline ends. The CDR3 is 19 amino acids. Germline V CDR1 and CDR2: LGHNA, YNFKEQ. The chain's CDR3 is CASSQDRSRQGRANYGYTF. The CDR3, as DNA: TGTGCCAGCAGCCAAGATAGGAGCCGTCAGGGGAGGGCTAACTATGGCTACACCTTC.

The chain couples TRBV24-1 to TRBJ2-7, with 10 bases identical to TRBD1. The trim removed 4 bases at V and 3 bases at J, leaving 5 bases unmatched. Germline loops: CDR1 KGHDR, CDR2 SFDVKD. The CDR3 runs to 15 residues. The CDR3 reads CATSESGQGVYEQYF. The CDR3 nucleotides read TGTGCCACCAGTGAATCAGGACAGGGGGTCTACGAGCAGTACTTC.

This chain connects TRBV11-2 to TRBJ1-2; D is unresolved. The CDR3 length is 15 residues. Trimming shortened V by 5 bases and J by 2 bases, and 15 bases separated the two germline ends. Germline values: CDR1 SGHAT, CDR2 FQNNGV. The CDR3 DNA reads TGTGCCAGCAGCCGCCGGGCCCGGCTCAACTATGGCTACACCTTC. Protein product: CASSRRARLNYGYTF.

This rearrangement joins TRBV14 to TRBJ2-7; D gene unclear. The CDR3 is made up of 13 amino acids. With 0 bases removed from V and 3 bases from J, the gap between germline ends came to 6 bases. CDR1 is SGHDN and CDR2 is FVKESK in the germline V gene. CDR3 coding DNA: TGTGCCAGCAGCCAAGACCCCATCTACGAGCAGTACTTC. Its protein product is CASSQDPIYEQYF. Full variable domain (remainder filled in from reference TRBV14 and TRBJ2-7): EAGVTQFPSHSVIEKGQTVTLRCDPISGHDNLYWYRRVMGKEIKFLLHFVKESKQDESGMPNNRFLAERTGGTYSTLKVQPAELEDSGVYFCASSQDPIYEQYFGPGTRLTVT.

The DNA for the CDR3 is TGTGCCAGCAGCTCGCTGCGGACAGGAGATACGCAGTATTTT. Translating it yields CASSSLRTGDTQYF. The chain links TRBV5-6 to TRBJ2-3; the match to TRBD1 covers 7 bases. The J segment lost 5 bases and the V segment lost 3 bases, leaving 6 bases of the junction unmatched. There are 14 residues in the CDR3. Germline CDR1 SGHDT, CDR2 YYEEEE.

The chain has TRBV2 and TRBJ2-4; either TRBD1 or TRBD2 may supply D (5 bases each). The germline V gene encodes CDR1 SNHLY and CDR2 FYNNEI. The CDR3 consists of 12 residues. The ends were cut back, 8 bases at V and 10 bases at J, with 15 bases in the middle. Here the CDR3 reads CASRDPGPIQYF. The CDR3 bases are TGTGCCAGCCGCGATCCGGGACCGATTCAGTACTTC.

The chain employs TRBV14 and TRBJ1-6; TRBD1 matches at 9 bases. Germline V lookup: CDR1 SGHDN, CDR2 FVKESK. This CDR3 is built from 17 residues. Germline trimming cut 2 bases from V and 14 bases from J; bases unmatched to any gene: 16. CDR3 sequence (DNA): TGTGCCAGCAGCCAACGGACAGGGGCCCCCGGCGGGTTGGCCCTCCACTTT. Its translation is CASSQRTGAPGGLALHF. The variable domain in full, with the rest retrieved from reference TRBV14 and TRBJ1-6, is EAGVTQFPSHSVIEKGQTVTLRCDPISGHDNLYWYRRVMGKEIKFLLHFVKESKQDESGMPNNRFLAERTGGTYSTLKVQPAELEDSGVYFCASSQRTGAPGGLALHFGNGTRLTVT.

The J gene is TRBJ1-3, the V gene TRBV10-3; 7 nucleotides align to TRBD1. The CDR3 is made up of 17 amino acids. Germline V gene sequence: CDR1 ENHRY, CDR2 SYGVKD. V gave up 0 bases and J gave up 0 bases; unmatched junction bases: 5. The CDR3 loop is CAISESIPGGSGNTIYF. The CDR3 bases are TGTGCCATCAGTGAGTCCATACCAGGGGGCTCTGGAAACACCATATATTTT.